This is a list of T cell receptor beta chains from one sample in a study of blood T cells in healthy people across ages. TCRdb re-called the 5' RACE reads through MiXCR, storing one row per CDR3 protein. The data hold 1.5 million or so distinct CDR3 sequences, with roughly 40% observed a single time. Sample: blood. The receptor source for this set is a woman aged 18-35 years in good health. The CDR3 runs from the conserved cysteine through the conserved F or W. D genes are given only for firm matches.

d_call j_call v_call cdr3_aa
. TRBJ2-1 TRBV9 CASSTLGAGPYNEQFF
TRBD1 TRBJ1-6 TRBV7-8 CASGTGINSPLHF
TRBD1 TRBJ1-2 TRBV20-1 CSASGTGSGNYGYTF
TRBD1 TRBJ2-7 TRBV18 CASSVYGTVYEQYF
. TRBJ2-4 TRBV29-1 CSATLGVDIQYF
. TRBJ1-2 TRBV20-1 CSAQRPHRDYGYTF
TRBD2 TRBJ2-7 TRBV20-1 CSARPTSGGYNEQYF
. TRBJ2-1 TRBV5-4 CASSLWSSFEQFF
TRBD2 TRBJ2-7 TRBV7-8 CASSLTSGSMYEQYF
TRBD1 TRBJ1-5 TRBV5-1 CASSQQGDSNQPQHF
. TRBJ2-1 TRBV4-1 CASSRGLPGEGRNEQFF
. TRBJ1-2 TRBV6-6 CASSGRDGQLNYGYTF
TRBD2 TRBJ2-7 TRBV13 CASSTRTSERSYEQYF
. TRBJ1-5 TRBV7-6 CASSFAPGINQPQHF
TRBD1 TRBJ1-1 TRBV6-1 CASTSTKGAKSNTEAFF
. TRBJ1-1 TRBV6-1 CAHRPRTGNTEAFF
. TRBJ2-1 TRBV5-1 CASSPGGPSNNEQFF
. TRBJ2-7 TRBV20-1 CSARSKFYKQYF
TRBD2 TRBJ2-3 TRBV7-9 CASSPLGRGGTTDTQYF
TRBD2 TRBJ2-3 TRBV28 CASSLAGGGSDTQYF
. TRBJ2-1 TRBV5-1 CASSLDEGRYYNEQFF
. TRBJ1-5 TRBV6-1 CASSVATGAGSKQPQHF
. TRBJ2-5 TRBV18 CASSPLGMPLNEQYF
. TRBJ1-6 TRBV28 CASSLSAGAGSPLHF
. TRBJ2-3 TRBV7-9 CASSASVTTDTQYF
. TRBJ2-3 TRBV20-1 CSESGATDTQYF
TRBD1 . TRBV29-1 CSVATGTGPRETQFF
TRBD2 TRBJ2-7 TRBV20-1 CRGTRGGSSYEQYF
. TRBJ2-7 TRBV5-1 CASSLVGANLRVPSYEQYF
. TRBJ2-3 TRBV7-9 CASSFIGAGTDTQYF
. TRBJ2-7 TRBV4-1 CASSQGGLDFRYYEQYF
. TRBJ2-7 TRBV20-1 CSATGEFGGPYEQYF
TRBD1 TRBJ1-1 TRBV6-1 CASSDPGQKDTEAFF
. TRBJ2-7 TRBV20-1 CSARHPRDVYEQYF
. TRBJ1-2 TRBV6-5 CASSPRTRYGYTF
. TRBJ2-7 TRBV20-1 CSARDPGLGGYEQYF
. TRBJ2-3 TRBV5-1 CASSTGSTDTQYF
. TRBJ1-1 TRBV6-1 CASSEVTANTEAFF
. TRBJ2-3 TRBV7-2 CASSLRRLAGTDTQYF
. TRBJ1-4 TRBV27 CASSLGQPATNEKLFF
TRBD2 TRBJ2-1 TRBV20-1 CSARDRLAGPSREQFF
. TRBJ1-1 TRBV7-8 CASSPGTPMNTEAFF
. TRBJ2-5 TRBV27 CASSLGERAAQYF
. TRBJ2-3 TRBV6-5 CASSYGASASTDTQYF
. TRBJ1-1 TRBV10-3 CAISANTEAFF
. TRBJ1-2 TRBV6-1 CASNHKDYGYTF
. TRBJ2-1 TRBV6-1 CATLLYNEQFF
TRBD2 TRBJ2-1 TRBV20-1 CSARDVAGVKVREQFF
. TRBJ2-3 TRBV2 CASSLAAEDTQYF
. . TRBV24-1 CATSDLRGYEQYF
. TRBJ2-1 TRBV4-2 CASSQGVTRGGNEQFF
. TRBJ1-2 TRBV29-1 CSVRQVANYGYTF
. TRBJ2-3 TRBV6-1 CASSRSGTTTSTDTQYF